Listed below are T cell receptor beta chains from one sample, sequenced in a study of blood T cell repertoires in COVID-19. Repertoires were generated with immunoSEQ multiplex PCR, while TCRdb's copy carries only in-frame clones and drops some. The data contain some 220,000 clones, 70% to 90% of them singletons. Specimen: peripheral blood. The receptors were gathered from a man aged 45-65 years with acute or convalescent COVID-19. Both conserved end residues are part of each CDR3. A D gene is named only where the DNA matches it firmly.

v_gene: TRBV5-1; d_gene: NA; j_gene: TRBJ1-5; CDR3aa: CASSSLSDHQPQHF; CDR3nt: TGCGCCAGCAGCTCCCTGTCAGATCATCAGCCCCAGCATTTT
v_gene: TRBV30; d_gene: NA; j_gene: TRBJ1-2; CDR3aa: CAWTEGYMDGYTF; CDR3nt: TGTGCCTGGACTGAGGGATACATGGATGGCTACACCTTC
v_gene: TRBV9; d_gene: TRBD1; j_gene: TRBJ2-3; CDR3aa: CASSPGTGAEDTQYF; CDR3nt: TGTGCCAGCAGCCCCGGGACAGGGGCTGAAGATACGCAGTATTTT
v_gene: TRBV13; d_gene: NA; j_gene: TRBJ1-1; CDR3aa: CASSKQDTEAFF; CDR3nt: TGTGCCAGCAGCAAACAAGACACTGAAGCTTTCTTT
v_gene: TRBV6-2/TRBV6-3; d_gene: TRBD2; j_gene: TRBJ2-1; CDR3aa: CASSAWGGSTYNEQFF; CDR3nt: TGTGCCAGCAGCGCATGGGGGGGTTCCACCTACAATGAGCAGTTCTTC
v_gene: TRBV15; d_gene: TRBD2; j_gene: TRBJ2-1; CDR3aa: CATRPAYSSGSYNEQFF; CDR3nt: TGTGCCACCAGGCCGGCATATAGTAGCGGGTCCTACAATGAGCAGTTCTTC
v_gene: TRBV27; d_gene: NA; j_gene: TRBJ1-6; CDR3aa: CATAPWGRNSPLHF; CDR3nt: TGTGCCACCGCACCTTGGGGGAGGAATTCACCCCTCCACTTT
v_gene: TRBV29-1; d_gene: TRBD2; j_gene: TRBJ2-7; CDR3aa: CSVARDYGYEQYF; CDR3nt: TGCAGCGTCGCCCGGGACTACGGCTACGAGCAGTACTTC
v_gene: TRBV3-1/TRBV3-2; d_gene: NA; j_gene: TRBJ2-7; CDR3aa: CASSDDTGEQYF; CDR3nt: TGTGCCAGCAGCGACGACACAGGCGAGCAGTACTTC
v_gene: TRBV10-1; d_gene: TRBD2; j_gene: TRBJ2-7; CDR3aa: CASRAPSGTRDVYEQYF; CDR3nt: TGCGCCAGCAGAGCCCCCTCCGGGACTAGAGACGTCTACGAGCAGTACTTC
v_gene: TRBV28; d_gene: NA; j_gene: TRBJ2-1; CDR3aa: CASSPSHMSSYNEQFF; CDR3nt: TGTGCCAGCAGTCCCTCCCATATGAGCTCCTACAATGAGCAGTTCTTC
v_gene: TRBV19; d_gene: NA; j_gene: TRBJ2-7; CDR3aa: CASSISGHIYEQYF; CDR3nt: TGTGCCAGTAGTATATCGGGACATATCTACGAGCAGTACTTC
v_gene: TRBV6-2/TRBV6-3; d_gene: NA; j_gene: TRBJ2-4; CDR3aa: CASSYPHLAAKNIQYF; CDR3nt: TGTGCCAGCAGTTACCCCCATTTGGCAGCCAAAAACATTCAGTACTTC
v_gene: TRBV7-9; d_gene: NA; j_gene: TRBJ2-7; CDR3aa: CASSPPTKTYEQYF; CDR3nt: TGTGCCAGCAGCCCGCCGACTAAAACCTACGAGCAGTACTTC
v_gene: TRBV28; d_gene: TRBD2; j_gene: TRBJ2-1; CDR3aa: CASTKGLAVSREFF; CDR3nt: TGTGCCAGCACCAAGGGACTAGCGGTTTCCCGCGAGTTCTTC